The source of this T cell receptor beta chain is a study of OX40 agonist ivuxolimab in advanced cancers. TCRdb's table, derived via immunoSEQ multiplex PCR, lists solely in-frame clones and lacks some. The sample shows 50,000 to 60,000 clones, about 88% of them seen only once. Baseline, cycle 4 day 1, and cycle 7 day 1 were the blood sampling points. Study conclusions and caveats: At 0.1 to 3.0 mg/kg, CD4+ and CD8+ blood T cells expanded clonally by week 6. Researchers report that CD8+ T cells had, on average, more expanded clones than CD4+.

With regard to this clone: Its target is not known.

The specimen comprised CD4+ or CD8+ T cells sorted from blood, sampled in a trial of the OX40 agonist ivuxolimab. This TCR derives from an adult with an advanced solid tumor such as melanoma, head and neck, liver or kidney cancer.

This CDR3 reads CASSHQTGANHEQYF. CDR3 in DNA: TGCGCCAGCAGCCATCAAACCGGCGCGAACCACGAGCAGTACTTC. The chain has TRBV4-1 and TRBJ2-7; no clear D. Germline assignment: CDR1 MGHRA and CDR2 YSYEKL. V was trimmed by 3 bases and J by 5 bases, leaving 17 bases between them. The CDR3 spans 15 residues.